Listed here are 15 T cell receptor beta chains from one sample, sequenced in a study of blood T cell repertoires in COVID-19. Sequenced by immunoSEQ multiplex PCR; TCRdb stores in-frame clones only, minus some. The data hold hundreds of thousands of clones, with roughly 88% observed a single time. Source material: peripheral blood. Source of these receptors: a man younger than 35 with active or convalescent COVID-19.

J is TRBJ2-4 and V is TRBV7-2; possibly TRBD1 for D (6 bases). The CDR3 runs to 16 residues. V was pared by 2 bases and J by 6 bases, with 17 bases between. The germline gives CDR1 SGHTA, CDR2 FQGNSA. Written as DNA, the CDR3 is TGTGCCAGCAGCTTATACAAAGGGCAGGGGATAAACATTCAGTACTTC. This codes for CASSLYKGQGINIQYF.

The CDR3 reads CASSPLTGGHTGELFF. The CDR3 DNA follows: TGTGCCAGCTCACCCCTGACAGGGGGACACACCGGGGAGCTGTTTTTT. The gene calls are TRBV18 and TRBJ2-2; 9 bases line up with TRBD1. There are 16 residues in the CDR3. CDR1 is KGHSH and CDR2 is LQKENI in the germline V gene. Losses at the gene ends were 3 bases for V and 3 bases for J; bases not matched to a gene: 5.

In this sample, this clone turned up a few times. This chain links TRBV6-5 with TRBJ1-3, with 9 bases lining up with TRBD1. J was trimmed by 2 bases and V by 2 bases; bases with no gene match: 4. The CDR3 runs 16 residues. The V gene's germline CDR1 is MNHEY and CDR2 SVGAGI. CDR3 region: CASSYRTGVAGNTIYF. The CDR3 DNA follows: TGTGCCAGCAGTTACCGGACAGGGGTGGCTGGAAACACCATATATTTT.

The V and J genes are TRBV15 and TRBJ2-7; 8 bases match TRBD2. Germline V gene sequence: CDR1 LNHNV, CDR2 YYDKDF (reference sequence). The CDR3 loop spans 14 amino acids. The ends lost 3 bases at V and 0 bases at J; junction bases unmatched: 1. CDR3 sequence: CATSSGGDSYEQYF. The CDR3 bases are TGTGCCACCAGCAGCGGGGGGGACTCCTACGAGCAGTACTTC.

This clone has only one observation. This rearrangement joins TRBV7-2 to TRBJ1-3, with 8 bases lining up with TRBD1. CDR1 is SGHTA and CDR2 is FQGNSA in the germline V gene. With 6 bases clipped from V and 2 bases from J, the junction kept 3 bases outside the gene matches. CDR3 size: 14 residues. DNA for the CDR3: TGTGCCAGCAGAAAACAGGGGGCTGGAAACACCATATATTTT. This gives the protein CASRKQGAGNTIYF.

CDR3 DNA sequence: TGCAGCGTTCTCGCAACTAATGAAAAACTGTTTTTT. Translating gives CSVLATNEKLFF. The rearrangement uses TRBV29-1 and TRBJ1-4; D gene uncertain. The CDR3 length is 12 residues. The V end was cut by 5 bases, the J end by 0 bases, with 4 bases between. Germline V gene data show CDR1 as SQVTM and CDR2 as ANQGSEA.

This clone was counted many times. V and J are TRBV7-9 and TRBJ1-4; 9 bases map to TRBD1. The germline CDR1 and CDR2 sequences are SEHNR and FQNEAQ (reference sequence). This CDR3 is 15 amino acids long. V lost 1 base to trimming and J lost 7 bases; unmatched junction nucleotides: 4. As DNA, the CDR3 is TGTGCCAGCAGCTTAGGGGACAGGGATGGTGAAAAACTGTTTTTT. Its protein is CASSLGDRDGEKLFF.

This sequence joins TRBV5-1 and TRBJ2-5; 7 positions agree with TRBD1. Germline V gene sequence: CDR1 SGHRS, CDR2 YFSETQ. Trimming took 0 bases from V and 2 from J; bases not matched to a gene: 4. This CDR3 has 15 amino acids. The CDR3, as DNA: TGCGCCAGCAGCTTGGCCAGGGGACAGCAAGAGACCCAGTACTTC. It specifies CASSLARGQQETQYF.

The chain uses TRBV19 and TRBJ1-2; TRBD1 aligns across 8 bases. The junction had 6 bases not matched to a gene; V was cut back by 4 bases and J by 2 bases. This CDR3 has 15 residues. Germline CDR1 reads LNHDA; CDR2 reads SQIVND (reference sequence). The CDR3 is CASSTDRTGNYGYTF. In nucleotides, the CDR3 is TGTGCCAGTAGTACCGACCGGACAGGGAACTATGGCTACACCTTC.

The chain uses TRBV5-1 and TRBJ2-3; TRBD1 aligns across 10 bases. The ends lost 4 bases at V and 0 bases at J; junction bases unmatched: 5. The length of the CDR3 is 16 residues. Germline V gene sequence: CDR1 SGHRS, CDR2 YFSETQ. CDR3 in amino acids: CASSVGDRGSTDTQYF. The CDR3 bases are TGCGCCAGCAGCGTGGGGGACAGGGGCAGCACAGATACGCAGTATTTT.

The V and J genes are TRBV29-1 and TRBJ1-2, with D uncertain. Germline CDR1 SQVTM, CDR2 ANQGSEA. V was pared by 6 bases and J by 0 bases, with 14 bases between. The CDR3 length is 14 residues. The CDR3 DNA is TGCAGCGTGGGCGCCGTTGGCCCTAACTATGGCTACACCTTC. Translating gives CSVGAVGPNYGYTF.

The chain recombines TRBV9 with TRBJ2-5; a weak D match, TRBD2 (7 bases). The CDR3 is 18 residues long. The germline CDR1 and CDR2 sequences are SGDLS and YYNGEE. V was clipped by 2 bases and J by 4 bases, with 24 bases between them. CDR3: CASSVGALGGGGGETQYF. Here the CDR3 DNA reads TGTGCCAGCAGCGTTGGCGCCCTTGGCGGGGGAGGGGGAGAGACCCAGTACTTC.

The gene calls are TRBV15 and TRBJ2-7, with D maybe TRBD1 (6 bases). Trimming pared 0 bases from V and 3 bases from J, leaving 12 bases between. This CDR3 has 15 residues. In germline, CDR1 is LNHNV, CDR2 YYDKDF (reference sequence). The CDR3 protein is CATSRDRGGGYEQYF. CDR3 nucleotide sequence: TGTGCCACCAGCAGAGATAGAGGGGGTGGCTACGAGCAGTACTTC.

This chain uses TRBV18 with TRBJ2-5; D call uncertain. CDR1 and CDR2 from the germline V gene are KGHSH and LQKENI. There are 13 residues in the CDR3. Trimming left V 0 bases short and J 4 bases short, with 6 bases between. The CDR3 here is CASSPPFRETQYF. In nucleotides, the CDR3 is TGTGCCAGCTCACCACCTTTTCGAGAGACCCAGTACTTC.

The CDR3 sequence is CASSLEGGAIYGYTF. The CDR3 DNA sequence: TGTGCCAGCAGCTTAGAGGGAGGGGCGATCTATGGCTACACCTTC. The gene calls are TRBV11-2 and TRBJ1-2; maybe TRBD1 (5 bases). V lost 0 bases and J 4 bases, leaving 12 bases between the germline ends. Per germline, CDR1 SGHAT and CDR2 FQNNGV. This CDR3 is 15 amino acids long.